The 10 T cell receptor beta chains below all came from one sample that was sequenced in a study of blood T cell repertoires in COVID-19 (dated by TCRdb to the early 2020s). Library construction relied on the immunoSEQ multiplex PCR assay. This immuneACCESS table, as held by TCRdb, lists in-frame sequences with V and J called but not all clones. Of the missing ones, under half trace to an unresolved V gene in checked studies; the others have no known cause. The table for this sample lists around 230,000 clones; 80% to 90% of them were counted only once. Together, the top ten hold about 2.1% of the sample. Sequenced sample: peripheral blood. The receptors were gathered from a man aged 35 to 55 who had recovered from COVID-19.

The chain recombines TRBV9 with TRBJ2-2, with D unresolved. Germline V CDR1 and CDR2: SGDLS, YYNGEE. V lost 1 base, J lost 2 bases, and 12 bases lay in between. The CDR3 loop spans 16 amino acids. CDR3 bases: TGTGCCAGCAGCGTACCGATAACACCAAACACCGGGGAGCTGTTTTTT. Its translation: CASSVPITPNTGELFF.

This sequence joins TRBV10-1 and TRBJ2-7; TRBD2 aligns across 8 bases. From germline, CDR1 is WNHNN and CDR2 SYGVQD (reference sequence). Trimming at V came to 5 bases and at J to 5 bases, leaving 8 bases not matched to a gene. The CDR3 spans 14 residues. Written as DNA, the CDR3 is TGCGCCAGCAGTTTTGGCGGGGGGCAGGACGAGCAGTACTTC. Its protein product is CASSFGGGQDEQYF.

The chain combines TRBV10-3 with TRBJ1-5; 11 positions match TRBD1. The V and J ends lost 4 bases and 1 base, in that order; junction bases with no gene match: 6. CDR1 is ENHRY and CDR2 is SYGVKD in the germline V gene. The CDR3 spans 17 residues. CDR3 protein: CAISAGTGGMSNQPQHF. The CDR3 coding sequence is TGTGCCATCAGTGCCGGGACAGGGGGAATGAGCAATCAGCCCCAGCATTTT.

The chain combines TRBV5-1 with TRBJ2-3; 10 positions agree with TRBD2. Unmatched junction bases numbered 5, after V lost 2 bases and J lost 2 bases. Germline lookup yields CDR1 SGHRS and CDR2 YFSETQ. The CDR3 has 16 residues. The CDR3: CASSFTSGTTTDTQYF. DNA of the CDR3: TGCGCCAGCAGCTTTACTAGCGGGACCACCACAGATACGCAGTATTTT.

V usage is TRBV19 and J usage is TRBJ2-2; D unclear. Germline assignment: CDR1 LNHDA and CDR2 SQIVND (reference sequence). The CDR3 is 12 amino acids. Between the trimmed V and J ends, which lost 7 bases and 7 bases, there was a span of 10 bases. The CDR3, as DNA: TGTGCCAGTAATCGTTTCCGCGGGGAGCTGTTTTTT. This codes for CASNRFRGELFF. Based on the CDR3 plus reference TRBV19 and TRBJ2-2, the full variable domain is DGGITQSPKYLFRKEGQNVTLSCEQNLNHDAMYWYRQDPGQGLRLIYYSQIVNDFQKGDIAEGYSVSREKKESFPLTVTSAQKNPTAFYLCASNRFRGELFFGEGSRLTVL.

This chain links TRBV19 with TRBJ2-1, with 8 bases matching TRBD1. Germline V CDR1 and CDR2: LNHDA, SQIVND (reference sequence). Unmatched junction bases numbered 9, after V lost 6 bases and J lost 2 bases. This CDR3 region has 16 residues. The CDR3 loop is CASSRTGTGAYNEQFF. As DNA, the CDR3 is TGTGCCAGTAGCCGGACCGGGACAGGCGCCTACAATGAGCAGTTCTTC.

The chain's CDR3 is CASSGRGLGNTEAFF. In nucleotides, the CDR3 is TGTGCCAGCAGCGGAAGGGGGCTGGGGAACACTGAAGCTTTCTTT. V usage is TRBV28 and J usage is TRBJ1-1; TRBD1 agrees at 7 bases. CDR1 and CDR2 from the germline V gene are MDHEN and SYDVKM. V shed 6 bases, J shed 1 base, and the junction held 8 bases outside the gene matches. There are 15 residues in the CDR3.

The chain carries TRBV7-6 and TRBJ1-5, with TRBD1 matching over 8 bases. Unmatched junction bases numbered 10, after V lost 5 bases and J lost 4 bases. The CDR3 has 16 residues. The germline V gene has CDR1 SGHVS and CDR2 FNYEAQ. The CDR3 DNA reads TGTGCCAGCAGCACATACACAGGGGGTCCAAATCAGCCCCAGCATTTT. Translating it yields CASSTYTGGPNQPQHF.

The chain joins TRBV5-8 to TRBJ1-5; D is perhaps TRBD1 (5 bases). Looked up from germline, CDR1 is SGHTS and CDR2 is YDEGEE. V dropped 0 bases and J dropped 4 bases, with 14 bases sitting between them. The CDR3 consists of 16 residues. This CDR3 reads CASSLVGGEGNQPQHF. Here the CDR3 DNA reads TGTGCCAGCAGCTTGGTTGGAGGGGAGGGAAATCAGCCCCAGCATTTT.

The chain links TRBV27 to TRBJ1-2; TRBD1 aligns across 9 bases. In germline, CDR1 is MNHEY, CDR2 SMNVEV (reference sequence). The CDR3 extends over 14 amino acids. V was clipped by 6 bases and J by 4 bases; unmatched bases: 6. CDR3 amino acids: CASRRTGATYGYTF. CDR3 nucleotides: TGTGCCAGCAGGAGGACAGGGGCCACCTATGGCTACACCTTC.